This T cell receptor beta chain was sequenced during a study of shared clonotypes between healthy human individuals. The CDR3 is made up of 13 amino acids. V lost 7 bases and J 0 bases, leaving 12 bases between the germline ends. CDR1 and CDR2 from the germline V gene are SQVTM and ANQGSEA. For sorted subsets, 150 to 200 ng DNA per replicate equaled about 30,000 T cell genomes. Sequencing was performed with immunoSEQ multiplex PCR; in TCRdb, only in-frame clones are kept and a portion is missing. The repertoire holds 2.3 million or so clones, with 93% as singletons. This clone was seen only once. Additional DNA sequences in this sample encode the identical CDR3.

The TCR sequence derives from a man aged 18 to 30 in good health. Some clones in this sample may be carry-over from other donors' samples. The rearrangement uses TRBV29-1 and TRBJ1-1; the D gene is possibly TRBD1 (5 bases). Sequenced: naive CD4+ T cells from PBMCs. Subset reported: CD45RA+ positively selected. For the CDR3, the DNA is TGCAGCGCTGGGGGACTGATGAACACTGAAGCTTTCTTT. Translating it yields CSAGGLMNTEAFF. The full variable domain, completed using reference TRBV29-1 and TRBJ1-1, is SAVISQKPSRDICQRGTSLTIQCQVDSQVTMMFWYRQQPGQSLTLIATANQGSEATYESGFVIDKFPISRPNLTFSTLTVSNMSPEDSSIYLCSAGGLMNTEAFFGQGTRLTVV.